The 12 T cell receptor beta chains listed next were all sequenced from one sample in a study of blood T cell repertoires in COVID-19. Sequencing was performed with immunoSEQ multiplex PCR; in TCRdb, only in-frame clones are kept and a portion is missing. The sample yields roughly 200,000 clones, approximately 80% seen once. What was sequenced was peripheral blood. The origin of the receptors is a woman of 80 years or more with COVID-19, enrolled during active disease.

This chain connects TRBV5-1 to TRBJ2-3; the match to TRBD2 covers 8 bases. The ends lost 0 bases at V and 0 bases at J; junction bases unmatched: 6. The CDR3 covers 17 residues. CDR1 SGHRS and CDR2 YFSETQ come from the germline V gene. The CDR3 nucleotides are TGCGCCAGCAGCTTGGCGCCAGCGGGGGCTAGCACAGATACGCAGTATTTT. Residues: CASSLAPAGASTDTQYF.

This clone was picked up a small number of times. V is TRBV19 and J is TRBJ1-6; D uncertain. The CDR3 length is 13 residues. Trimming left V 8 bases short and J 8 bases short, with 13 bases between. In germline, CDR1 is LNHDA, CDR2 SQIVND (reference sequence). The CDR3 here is CASRRARDSPLHF. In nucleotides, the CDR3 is TGTGCCAGTCGGAGGGCGAGGGATTCACCCCTCCACTTT.

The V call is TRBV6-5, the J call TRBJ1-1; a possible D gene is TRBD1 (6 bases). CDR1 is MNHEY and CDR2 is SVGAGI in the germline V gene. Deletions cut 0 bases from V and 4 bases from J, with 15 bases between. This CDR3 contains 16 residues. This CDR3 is CASSYSKGGLGTEAFF. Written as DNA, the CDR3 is TGTGCCAGCAGTTACTCGAAAGGGGGTCTGGGCACTGAAGCTTTCTTT.

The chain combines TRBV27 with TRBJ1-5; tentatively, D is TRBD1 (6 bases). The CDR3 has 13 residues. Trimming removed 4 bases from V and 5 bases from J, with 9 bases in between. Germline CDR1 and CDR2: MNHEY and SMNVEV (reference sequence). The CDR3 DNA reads TGTGCCAGCAGTTGGGCAGGGGATCAGCCCCAGCATTTT. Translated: CASSWAGDQPQHF.

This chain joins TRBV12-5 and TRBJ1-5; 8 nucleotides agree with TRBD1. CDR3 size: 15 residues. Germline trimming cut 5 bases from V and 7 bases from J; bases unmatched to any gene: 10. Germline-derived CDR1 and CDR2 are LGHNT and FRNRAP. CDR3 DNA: TGTGCTAGTGGTCCGGGAACAGGGGGAGTGCAGCCCCAGCATTTT. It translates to CASGPGTGGVQPQHF.

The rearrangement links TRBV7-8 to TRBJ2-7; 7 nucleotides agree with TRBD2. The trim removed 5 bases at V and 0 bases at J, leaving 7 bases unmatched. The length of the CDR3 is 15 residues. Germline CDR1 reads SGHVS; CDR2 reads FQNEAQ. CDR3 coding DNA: TGTGCCAGCAGCCAGCCGACTAGCCGCTCCTACGAGCAGTACTTC. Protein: CASSQPTSRSYEQYF.

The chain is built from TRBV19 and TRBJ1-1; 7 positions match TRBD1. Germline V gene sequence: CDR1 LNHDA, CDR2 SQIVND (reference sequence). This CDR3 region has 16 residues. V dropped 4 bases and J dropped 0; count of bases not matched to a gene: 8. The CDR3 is CASSTLTGLMNTEAFF. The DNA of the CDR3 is TGTGCCAGTAGTACCTTGACAGGGCTCATGAACACTGAAGCTTTCTTT.

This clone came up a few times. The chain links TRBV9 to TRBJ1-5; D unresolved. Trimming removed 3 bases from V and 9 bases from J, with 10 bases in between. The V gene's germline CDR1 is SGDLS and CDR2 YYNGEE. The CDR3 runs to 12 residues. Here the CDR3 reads CASSGAAGPQHF. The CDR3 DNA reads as TGTGCCAGCAGCGGAGCCGCGGGGCCCCAGCATTTT.

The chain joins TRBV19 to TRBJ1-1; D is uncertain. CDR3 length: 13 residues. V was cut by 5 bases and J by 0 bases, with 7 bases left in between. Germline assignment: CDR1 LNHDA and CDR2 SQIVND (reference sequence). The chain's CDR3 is CASSLVLNTEAFF. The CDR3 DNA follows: TGTGCCAGTAGTCTTGTTTTGAACACTGAAGCTTTCTTT.

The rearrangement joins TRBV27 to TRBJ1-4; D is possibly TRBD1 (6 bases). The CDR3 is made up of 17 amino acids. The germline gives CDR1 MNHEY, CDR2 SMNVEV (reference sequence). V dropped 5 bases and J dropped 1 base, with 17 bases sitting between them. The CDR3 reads CASSPTGNLRTNEKLFF. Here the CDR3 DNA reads TGTGCCAGCAGTCCTACAGGGAACTTGAGAACTAATGAAAAACTGTTTTTT.

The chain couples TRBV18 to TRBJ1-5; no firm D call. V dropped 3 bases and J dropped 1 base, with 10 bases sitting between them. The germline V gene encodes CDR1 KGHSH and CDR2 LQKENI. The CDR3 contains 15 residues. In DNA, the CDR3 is TGTGCCAGCTCACCGGGGAGGGAGAGCAATCAGCCCCAGCATTTT. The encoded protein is CASSPGRESNQPQHF.

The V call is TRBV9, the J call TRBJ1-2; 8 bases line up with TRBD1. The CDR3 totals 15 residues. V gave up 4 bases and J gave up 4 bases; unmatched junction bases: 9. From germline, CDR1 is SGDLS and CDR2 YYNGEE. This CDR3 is CASSQRGTGAYGYTF. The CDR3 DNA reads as TGTGCCAGCAGCCAGAGAGGGACAGGTGCCTATGGCTACACCTTC.